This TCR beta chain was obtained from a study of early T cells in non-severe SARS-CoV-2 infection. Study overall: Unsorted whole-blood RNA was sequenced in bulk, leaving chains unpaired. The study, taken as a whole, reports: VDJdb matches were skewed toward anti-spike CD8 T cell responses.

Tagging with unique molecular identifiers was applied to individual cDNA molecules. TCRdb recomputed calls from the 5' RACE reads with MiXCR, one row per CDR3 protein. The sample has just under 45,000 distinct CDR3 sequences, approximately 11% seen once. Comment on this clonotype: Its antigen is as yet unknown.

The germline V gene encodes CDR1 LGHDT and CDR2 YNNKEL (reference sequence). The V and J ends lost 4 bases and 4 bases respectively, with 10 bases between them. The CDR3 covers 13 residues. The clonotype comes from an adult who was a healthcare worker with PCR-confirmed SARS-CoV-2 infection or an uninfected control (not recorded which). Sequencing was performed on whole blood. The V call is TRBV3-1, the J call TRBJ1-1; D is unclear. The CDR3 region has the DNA TGTGCCAGCAGCCTTACCAGCGTCACTGAAGCTTTCTTT. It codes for CASSLTSVTEAFF.